What follows describes a single T cell receptor (beta chain). The V end was cut by 2 bases, the J end by 5 bases, with 9 bases between. The CDR3 loop spans 13 amino acids. Germline V lookup: CDR1 SGHTA, CDR2 FQGNSA. The sample comes from a study of T cells in tumors and immune-related adverse events. Clones were read by immunoSEQ multiplex PCR, and TCRdb kept only the in-frame ones, dropping some. Here the sample spans 6,500 to 10,000 clones, roughly 94% being singletons. Sequencing was performed on lymph node tissue, taken from a patient treated with anti-PD-1 therapy. The sequence came from a female donor with metastatic renal cell carcinoma. The chain recombines TRBV7-2 with TRBJ2-5; D unclear. This chain's CDR3 is CASSLNQAETQYF. For the CDR3, the DNA is TGTGCCAGCAGCTTAAACCAGGCGGAGACCCAGTACTTC.